What follows describes a single T cell receptor (beta chain). This specimen comes from a study of blood T cell repertoires in COVID-19. Looking at the study overall: Italy, Spain and the United States were the sources of the convalescent and acute COVID-19 samples. From T cells, B-cell-depleted T cells, or PBMCs came the material, which was cDNA or gDNA.

Losses at the gene ends were 5 bases for V and 2 bases for J; bases not matched to a gene: 5. The CDR3 sequence is 15 residues long. Germline CDR1 and CDR2: SNHLY and FYNNEI. In the study's own analysis: Nucleated cell counts were estimated from reference gene primer amplification. Only in-frame clones appear in the TCRdb table, and some are missing; sequencing was by immunoSEQ multiplex PCR. V and J calls and clone size are those listed in that table; D and trimming were worked out from the DNA. The sample lists about 100,000 clones; 75% to 90% were seen once. The sequenced sample consisted of peripheral blood. The TCR comes from a woman at least 80 years old with acute or convalescent COVID-19. The chain couples TRBV2 to TRBJ2-2; 7 bases line up with TRBD1. The CDR3: CASSTGTANTGELFF. The CDR3, as DNA: TGTGCCAGCAGTACCGGGACAGCAAACACCGGGGAGCTGTTTTTT.